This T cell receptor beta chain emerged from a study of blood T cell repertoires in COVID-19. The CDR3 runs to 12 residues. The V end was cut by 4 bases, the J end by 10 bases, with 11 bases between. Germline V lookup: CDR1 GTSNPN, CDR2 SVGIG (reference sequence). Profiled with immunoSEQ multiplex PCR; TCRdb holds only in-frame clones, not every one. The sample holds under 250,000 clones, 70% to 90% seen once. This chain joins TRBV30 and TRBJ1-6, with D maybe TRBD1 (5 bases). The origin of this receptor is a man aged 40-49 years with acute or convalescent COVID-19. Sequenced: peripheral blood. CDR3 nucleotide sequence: TGTGCCTGGACCCAGGGTCAATCACCCCTCCACTTT. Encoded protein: CAWTQGQSPLHF.